The T cell receptor beta chain described here comes from a study of blood T cell repertoires in COVID-19. About the study: Samples came from the United States, Italy and Spain, spanning acute and convalescent COVID-19.

In the original analysis: For nucleated cells, counts were estimated from reference gene primer amplification. Assay used: immunoSEQ multiplex PCR; TCRdb lists only in-frame clones, some missing. The V and J calls and the clone size are those of that table, but D and trimming were determined from the DNA. The sample carries 170,000 or so clones, roughly four fifths recorded once. The TCR was taken from a human donor in a cohort sampled during active COVID-19. The sample comprised peripheral blood.

The CDR3 protein is CASSPAGGTDTQYF. As DNA, the CDR3 is TGTGCCAGCAGTCCCGCAGGGGGTACAGATACGCAGTATTTT. This chain links TRBV6-2 or TRBV6-3 with TRBJ2-3, with 7 bases lining up with TRBD1. V lost 5 bases to trimming and J lost 3 bases; unmatched junction nucleotides: 5. Germline-derived CDR1 and CDR2 are MNHEY and SVGEGT. The CDR3 is made up of 14 amino acids.